This T cell receptor beta chain is drawn from a study of T cells of healthy individuals. TCRdb re-derived calls from the 5' RACE reads in MiXCR, one entry per CDR3 protein. The repertoire holds over 40,000 distinct CDR3 sequences, 4% to 5.5% seen once, with 9.2% in the top ten. This clonotype was recorded at least ten times. The TCR was taken from a human donor in good health.

CDR3 DNA sequence: TGTGCCAGCAGCTCGAGGGCGCGGAGGGCCTCCTACGAGCAGTACTTC. Protein: CASSSRARRASYEQYF. The chain carries TRBV6-5 and TRBJ2-7, with D possibly being TRBD2 (6 bases). The germline V gene encodes CDR1 MNHEY and CDR2 SVGAGI. V was pared by 6 bases and J by 0 bases, with 18 bases between. The CDR3 is made up of 16 amino acids.